This TCR beta chain was recovered during a study of blood T cell repertoires in COVID-19. Across the whole study: Spain, Italy and the United States supplied samples that represented acute and convalescent COVID-19. PBMCs, B-cell-depleted T cells, or T cells were the source of the cDNA or gDNA that made up the material.

V shed 0 bases and J shed 2 bases, with 5 bases lying between them. Germline V gene lookup returns CDR1 SGHTA and CDR2 FQGNSA. The CDR3 covers 15 residues. Original handling: Scientists estimated how many nucleated cells there were by amplifying reference gene primers. Here immunoSEQ multiplex PCR was the method, and the copy in TCRdb shows in-frame clones only, minus some. The DNA was the basis for D and trimming; V, J and clone size are from that table. The sample holds some 87,000 clones; about 81% are singletons and the top ten take around 13%. The sample consisted of peripheral blood. The TCR sequence derives from a human donor in a cohort sampled during active COVID-19. The chain carries TRBV7-2 and TRBJ1-6; D is ambiguous. As DNA, the CDR3 is TGTGCCAGCAGCTTAGCGCGCCCCTATAATTCACCCCTCCACTTT. Protein product: CASSLARPYNSPLHF.